The 8 T cell receptor beta chains in this list originate from one sample, sequenced in a study of blood T cell repertoires in COVID-19. Method: immunoSEQ multiplex PCR; TCRdb's copy keeps in-frame clones and lacks some. This table has about 180,000 clones, roughly 90% appearing once. Sequencing input: PBMCs or T cells enriched from blood (not recorded which). The source of these receptors is a woman in her forties or fifties who had recovered from COVID-19.

This chain links TRBV28 with TRBJ1-5, with 7 bases lining up with TRBD1. CDR3 length: 16 residues. Germline V gene data show CDR1 as MDHEN and CDR2 as SYDVKM. Trimming took 3 bases from V and 0 from J; bases not matched to a gene: 5. The CDR3 coding sequence is TGTGCCAGCAGTTTCCGCAGGGGGGATAGCAATCAGCCCCAGCATTTT. Translating it yields CASSFRRGDSNQPQHF.

The V gene is TRBV7-9, the J gene TRBJ1-6; D is possibly TRBD1 (6 bases). CDR1 and CDR2 from the germline V gene are SEHNR and FQNEAQ (reference sequence). CDR3 length: 14 residues. Deletions cut 2 bases from V and 9 bases from J, with 11 bases between. The CDR3 DNA reads TGTGCCAGCAGCTTACAAGGGGGTATTTCACCCCTCCACTTT. It yields the protein CASSLQGGISPLHF.

V gene TRBV4-1 combines with J gene TRBJ2-5, with D hard to call. This CDR3 contains 11 residues. In germline, CDR1 is MGHRA, CDR2 YSYEKL. V lost 4 bases and J 5 bases, leaving 5 bases between the germline ends. CDR3: CASSLGETQYF. The CDR3 nucleotides read TGCGCCAGCAGCCTGGGCGAGACCCAGTACTTC.

The chain is built from TRBV7-9 and TRBJ2-1, with 9 bases aligning to TRBD2. V was clipped by 2 bases and J by 1 base; unmatched bases: 0. The CDR3 sequence is 15 residues long. Germline V lookup: CDR1 SEHNR, CDR2 FQNEAQ (reference sequence). CDR3 protein: CASSLLAGSYNEQFF. The CDR3, as DNA: TGTGCCAGCAGCTTACTAGCGGGATCCTACAATGAGCAGTTCTTC.

V gene TRBV7-2 combines with J gene TRBJ2-2, with D uncertain. This CDR3 spans 17 amino acids. Trimming removed 1 base from V and 2 bases from J, with 14 bases in between. Germline V CDR1 and CDR2: SGHTA, FQGNSA. CDR3 protein: CASSLERFSTNTGELFF. CDR3 in DNA: TGTGCCAGCAGCTTAGAACGCTTTTCCACAAACACCGGGGAGCTGTTTTTT.

The rearrangement uses TRBV19 and TRBJ2-7; 8 nucleotides agree with TRBD1. CDR3 length: 14 amino acids. V lost 4 bases to trimming and J lost 2 bases; unmatched junction nucleotides: 4. Germline V gives CDR1 LNHDA, CDR2 SQIVND (reference sequence). The CDR3 DNA reads as TGTGCCAGTAGTACTACAGGGGGACCCTACGAGCAGTACTTC. This gives the protein CASSTTGGPYEQYF.

The sample holds one count of this clone. This chain uses TRBV2 with TRBJ1-5; 12 nucleotides agree with TRBD1. Germline CDR1 and CDR2: SNHLY and FYNNEI. Trimming removed 7 bases from V and 3 bases from J; junction bases left unmatched: 1. This CDR3 is 14 amino acids long. DNA for the CDR3: TGTGCCAGCAAGGGACAGGGGGCCAATCAGCCCCAGCATTTT. It encodes CASKGQGANQPQHF.

This chain joins TRBV6-1 and TRBJ1-2; D is undetermined. This CDR3 region has 14 residues. Germline V CDR1 and CDR2: MNHNS, SASEGT. V was cut by 0 bases and J by 3 bases, with 8 bases left in between. The CDR3 spells CASSEAPDYYGYTF. CDR3 nucleotides: TGTGCCAGCAGTGAAGCGCCAGACTACTATGGCTACACCTTC.